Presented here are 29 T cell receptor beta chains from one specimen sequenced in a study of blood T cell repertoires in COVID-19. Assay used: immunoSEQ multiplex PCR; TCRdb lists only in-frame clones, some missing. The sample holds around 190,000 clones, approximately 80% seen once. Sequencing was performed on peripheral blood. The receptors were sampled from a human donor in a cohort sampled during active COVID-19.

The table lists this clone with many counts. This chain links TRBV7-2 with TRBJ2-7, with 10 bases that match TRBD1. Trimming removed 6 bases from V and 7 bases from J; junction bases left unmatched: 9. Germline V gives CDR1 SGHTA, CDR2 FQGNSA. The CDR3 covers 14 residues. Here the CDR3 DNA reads TGTGCCAGCAGAACGAGACAGGGGGCGCGTGAGCAGTACTTC. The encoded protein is CASRTRQGAREQYF.

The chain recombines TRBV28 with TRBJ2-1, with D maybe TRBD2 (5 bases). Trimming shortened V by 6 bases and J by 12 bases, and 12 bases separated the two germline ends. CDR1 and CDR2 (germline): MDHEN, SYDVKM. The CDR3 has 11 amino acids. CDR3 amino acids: CASRGWSGQFF. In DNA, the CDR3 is TGTGCCAGCAGGGGATGGAGCGGGCAGTTCTTC.

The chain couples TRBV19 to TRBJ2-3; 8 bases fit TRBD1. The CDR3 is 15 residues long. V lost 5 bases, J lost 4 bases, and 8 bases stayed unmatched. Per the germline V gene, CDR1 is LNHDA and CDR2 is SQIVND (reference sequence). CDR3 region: CASSSRTGLPDTQYF. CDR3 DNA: TGTGCCAGTAGTTCGCGGACAGGGTTGCCAGATACGCAGTATTTT.

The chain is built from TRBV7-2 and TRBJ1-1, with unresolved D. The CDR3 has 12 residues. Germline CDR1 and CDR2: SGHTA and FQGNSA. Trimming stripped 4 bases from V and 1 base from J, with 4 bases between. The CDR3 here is CASSSRNTEAFF. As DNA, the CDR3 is TGTGCCAGCAGCTCCAGGAACACTGAAGCTTTCTTT. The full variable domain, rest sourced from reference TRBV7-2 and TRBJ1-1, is GAGVSQSPSNKVTEKGKDVELRCDPISGHTALYWYRQSLGQGLEFLIYFQGNSAPDKSGLPSDRFSAERTGGSVSTLTIQRTQQEDSAVYLCASSSRNTEAFFGQGTRLTVV.

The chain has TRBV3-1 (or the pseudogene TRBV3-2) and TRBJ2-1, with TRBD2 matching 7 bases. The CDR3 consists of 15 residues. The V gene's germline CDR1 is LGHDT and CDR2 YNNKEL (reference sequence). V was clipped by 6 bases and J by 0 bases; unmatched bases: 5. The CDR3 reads CASSSGPSSYNEQFF. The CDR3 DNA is TGTGCCAGCAGTAGCGGGCCTAGCTCCTACAATGAGCAGTTCTTC.

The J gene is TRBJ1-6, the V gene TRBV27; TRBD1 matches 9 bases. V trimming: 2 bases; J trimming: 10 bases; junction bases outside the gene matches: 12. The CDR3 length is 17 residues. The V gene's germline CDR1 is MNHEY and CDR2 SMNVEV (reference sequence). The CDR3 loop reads CASSLIKWGQGGSPLHF. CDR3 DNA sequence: TGTGCCAGCAGTTTAATCAAATGGGGACAGGGCGGGTCACCCCTCCACTTT.

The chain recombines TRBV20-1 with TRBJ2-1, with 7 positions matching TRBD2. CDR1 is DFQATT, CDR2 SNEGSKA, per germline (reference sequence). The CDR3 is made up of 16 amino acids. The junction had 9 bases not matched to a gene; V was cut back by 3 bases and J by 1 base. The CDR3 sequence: CSASPGVAGSYNEQFF. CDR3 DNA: TGCAGTGCTAGTCCTGGGGTAGCGGGTTCCTACAATGAGCAGTTCTTC.

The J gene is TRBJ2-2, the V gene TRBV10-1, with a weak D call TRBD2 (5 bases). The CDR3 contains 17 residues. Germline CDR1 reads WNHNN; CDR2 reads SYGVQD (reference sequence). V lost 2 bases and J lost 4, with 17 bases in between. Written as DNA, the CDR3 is TGCGCCAGCAGTGAGGAGCCAGAGGGCTTACTCACCGGGGAGCTGTTTTTT. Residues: CASSEEPEGLLTGELFF.

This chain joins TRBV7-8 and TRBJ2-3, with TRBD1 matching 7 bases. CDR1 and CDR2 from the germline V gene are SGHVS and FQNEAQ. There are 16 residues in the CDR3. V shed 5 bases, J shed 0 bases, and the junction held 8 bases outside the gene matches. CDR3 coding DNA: TGTGCCAGCAGCCCCCGAGGACAGGTTAGCACAGATACGCAGTATTTT. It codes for CASSPRGQVSTDTQYF.

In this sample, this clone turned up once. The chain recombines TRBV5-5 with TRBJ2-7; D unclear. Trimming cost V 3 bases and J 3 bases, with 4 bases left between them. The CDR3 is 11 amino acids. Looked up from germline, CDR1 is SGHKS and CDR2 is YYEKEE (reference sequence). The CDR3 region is CASSSFYEQYF. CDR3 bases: TGTGCCAGCAGCTCATTCTACGAGCAGTACTTC.

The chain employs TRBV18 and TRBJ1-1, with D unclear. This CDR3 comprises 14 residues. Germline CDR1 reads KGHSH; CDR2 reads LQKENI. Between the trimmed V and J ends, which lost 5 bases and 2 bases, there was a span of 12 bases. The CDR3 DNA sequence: TGTGCCAGCTCAGGGAGTAGTGTTAACACTGAAGCTTTCTTT. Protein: CASSGSSVNTEAFF.

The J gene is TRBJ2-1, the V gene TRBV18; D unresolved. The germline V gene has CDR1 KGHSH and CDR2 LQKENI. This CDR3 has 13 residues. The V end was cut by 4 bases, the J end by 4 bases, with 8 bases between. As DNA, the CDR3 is TGTGCCAGCTCACAAACGGTTTACAATGAGCAGTTCTTC. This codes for CASSQTVYNEQFF.

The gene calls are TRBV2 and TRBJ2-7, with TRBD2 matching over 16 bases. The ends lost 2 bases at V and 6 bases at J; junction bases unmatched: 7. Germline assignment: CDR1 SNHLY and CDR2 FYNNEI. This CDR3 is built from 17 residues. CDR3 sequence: CASSEPTGLAGGLEQYF. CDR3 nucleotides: TGTGCCAGCAGTGAACCAACGGGACTAGCGGGAGGGCTCGAGCAGTACTTC.

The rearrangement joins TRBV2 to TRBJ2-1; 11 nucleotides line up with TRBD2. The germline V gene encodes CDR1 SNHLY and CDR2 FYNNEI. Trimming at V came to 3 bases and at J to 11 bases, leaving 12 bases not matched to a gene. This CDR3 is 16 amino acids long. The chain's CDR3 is CASSDYVRSGRGKQFF. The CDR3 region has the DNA TGTGCCAGCAGTGACTACGTACGTAGCGGGAGGGGCAAGCAGTTCTTC.

The CDR3: CASGGDRAQETQYF. CDR3 in DNA: TGTGCTAGTGGCGGGGACAGGGCACAAGAGACCCAGTACTTC. The chain couples TRBV12-5 to TRBJ2-5; 9 bases are a match to TRBD1. J gave up 2 bases and V 6 bases, and 4 bases lay outside the gene matches. The CDR3 loop spans 14 amino acids. Germline CDR1 is LGHNT and CDR2 is FRNRAP.

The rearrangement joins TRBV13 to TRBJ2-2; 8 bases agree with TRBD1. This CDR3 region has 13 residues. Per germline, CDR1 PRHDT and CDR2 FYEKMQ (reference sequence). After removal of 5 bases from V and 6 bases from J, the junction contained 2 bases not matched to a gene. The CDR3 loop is CASSPQGAGELFF. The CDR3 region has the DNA TGTGCCAGCAGCCCACAGGGGGCCGGGGAGCTGTTTTTT.

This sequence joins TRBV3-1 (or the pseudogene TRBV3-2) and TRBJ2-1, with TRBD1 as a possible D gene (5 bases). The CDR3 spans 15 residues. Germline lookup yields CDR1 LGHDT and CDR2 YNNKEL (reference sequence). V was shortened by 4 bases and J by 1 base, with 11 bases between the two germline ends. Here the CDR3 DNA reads TGTGCCAGCAGCCCCAGGGCTGGGTCCTACAATGAGCAGTTCTTC. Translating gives CASSPRAGSYNEQFF.

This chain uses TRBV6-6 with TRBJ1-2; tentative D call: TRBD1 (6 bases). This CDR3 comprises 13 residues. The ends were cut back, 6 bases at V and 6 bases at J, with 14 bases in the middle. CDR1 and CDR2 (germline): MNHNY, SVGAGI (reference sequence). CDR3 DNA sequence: TGTGCCAGCAGCAGCCTACAGGGAAATGGCTACACCTTC. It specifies CASSSLQGNGYTF.

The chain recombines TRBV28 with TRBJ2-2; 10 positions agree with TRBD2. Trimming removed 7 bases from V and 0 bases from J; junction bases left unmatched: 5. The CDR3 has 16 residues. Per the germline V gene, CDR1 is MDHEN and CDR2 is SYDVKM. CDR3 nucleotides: TGTGCCAGCACCCCCGGGACTAGCGCGAACACCGGGGAGCTGTTTTTT. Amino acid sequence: CASTPGTSANTGELFF.

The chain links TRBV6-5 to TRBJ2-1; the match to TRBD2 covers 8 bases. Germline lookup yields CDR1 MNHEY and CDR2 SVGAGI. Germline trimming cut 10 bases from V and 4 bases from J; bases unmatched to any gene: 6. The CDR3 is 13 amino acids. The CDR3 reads CATSTGGYNEQFF. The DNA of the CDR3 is TGTGCCACCTCTACGGGAGGGTACAATGAGCAGTTCTTC.

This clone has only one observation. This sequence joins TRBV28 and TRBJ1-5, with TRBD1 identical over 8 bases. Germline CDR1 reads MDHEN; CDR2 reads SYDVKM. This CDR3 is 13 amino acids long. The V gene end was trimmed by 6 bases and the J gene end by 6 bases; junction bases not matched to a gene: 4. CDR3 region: CASRTDRVQPQHF. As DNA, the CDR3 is TGTGCCAGCAGAACGGACAGGGTTCAGCCCCAGCATTTT.

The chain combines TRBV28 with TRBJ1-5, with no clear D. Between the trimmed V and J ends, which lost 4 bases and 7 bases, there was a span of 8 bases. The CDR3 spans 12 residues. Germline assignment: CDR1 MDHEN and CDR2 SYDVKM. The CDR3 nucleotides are TGTGCCAGCAGTTCGCTCTACCAGCCCCAGCATTTT. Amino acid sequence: CASSSLYQPQHF.

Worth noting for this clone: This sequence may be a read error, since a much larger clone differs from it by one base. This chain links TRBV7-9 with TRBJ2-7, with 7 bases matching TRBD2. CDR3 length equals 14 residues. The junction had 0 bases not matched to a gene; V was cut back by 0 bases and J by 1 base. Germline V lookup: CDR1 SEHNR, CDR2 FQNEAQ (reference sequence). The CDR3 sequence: CASSLAGGSYEQYF. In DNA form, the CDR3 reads TGTGCCAGCAGCTTAGCGGGGGGGTCCTACGAGCAGTACTTC.

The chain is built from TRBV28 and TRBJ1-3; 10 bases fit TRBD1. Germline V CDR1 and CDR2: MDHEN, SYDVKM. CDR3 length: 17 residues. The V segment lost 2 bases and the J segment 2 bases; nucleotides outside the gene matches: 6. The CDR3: CASSLSTGTGAGNTIYF. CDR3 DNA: TGTGCCAGCAGTTTAAGCACCGGGACAGGGGCTGGAAACACCATATATTTT. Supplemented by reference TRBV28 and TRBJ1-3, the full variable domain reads DVKVTQSSRYLVKRTGEKVFLECVQDMDHENMFWYRQDPGLGLRLIYFSYDVKMKEKGDIPEGYSVSREKKERFSLILESASTNQTSMYLCASSLSTGTGAGNTIYFGEGSWLTVV.

For the CDR3, the DNA is TGTGCCAGCAGCATACAGGGGGAGGGTTTCGCTGAAGCTTTCTTT. Amino acid sequence: CASSIQGEGFAEAFF. The V gene is TRBV27, the J gene TRBJ1-1; 8 nucleotides line up with TRBD1. Trimming took 6 bases from V and 6 from J; bases not matched to a gene: 12. The length of the CDR3 is 15 residues. CDR1 and CDR2 (germline): MNHEY, SMNVEV (reference sequence).

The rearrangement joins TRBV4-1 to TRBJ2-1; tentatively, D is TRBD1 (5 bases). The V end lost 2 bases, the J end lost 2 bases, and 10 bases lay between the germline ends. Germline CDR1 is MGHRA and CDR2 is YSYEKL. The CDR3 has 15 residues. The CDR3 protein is CASSQQTEAYNEQFF. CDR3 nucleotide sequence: TGCGCCAGCAGCCAACAGACAGAGGCCTACAATGAGCAGTTCTTC.

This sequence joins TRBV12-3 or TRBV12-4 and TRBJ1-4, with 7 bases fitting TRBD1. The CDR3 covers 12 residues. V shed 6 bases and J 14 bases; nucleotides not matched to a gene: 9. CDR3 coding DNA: TGTGCCAGCAGGGGGGACAGTGGGCGTCTGTTTTTT. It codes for CASRGDSGRLFF.

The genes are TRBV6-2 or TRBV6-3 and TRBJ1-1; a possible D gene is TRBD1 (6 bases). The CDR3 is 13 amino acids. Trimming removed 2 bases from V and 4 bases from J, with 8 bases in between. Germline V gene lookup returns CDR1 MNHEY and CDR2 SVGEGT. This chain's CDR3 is CASSYRGTTEAFF. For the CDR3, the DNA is TGTGCCAGCAGTTACAGGGGGACCACTGAAGCTTTCTTT.

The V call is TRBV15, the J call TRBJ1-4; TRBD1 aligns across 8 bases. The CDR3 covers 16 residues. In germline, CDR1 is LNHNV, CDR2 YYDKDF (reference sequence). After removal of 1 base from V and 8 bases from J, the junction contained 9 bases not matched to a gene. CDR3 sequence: CATSRGAPGGYEKLFF. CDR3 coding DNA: TGTGCCACCAGCAGAGGGGCCCCAGGGGGCTACGAAAAACTGTTTTTT.